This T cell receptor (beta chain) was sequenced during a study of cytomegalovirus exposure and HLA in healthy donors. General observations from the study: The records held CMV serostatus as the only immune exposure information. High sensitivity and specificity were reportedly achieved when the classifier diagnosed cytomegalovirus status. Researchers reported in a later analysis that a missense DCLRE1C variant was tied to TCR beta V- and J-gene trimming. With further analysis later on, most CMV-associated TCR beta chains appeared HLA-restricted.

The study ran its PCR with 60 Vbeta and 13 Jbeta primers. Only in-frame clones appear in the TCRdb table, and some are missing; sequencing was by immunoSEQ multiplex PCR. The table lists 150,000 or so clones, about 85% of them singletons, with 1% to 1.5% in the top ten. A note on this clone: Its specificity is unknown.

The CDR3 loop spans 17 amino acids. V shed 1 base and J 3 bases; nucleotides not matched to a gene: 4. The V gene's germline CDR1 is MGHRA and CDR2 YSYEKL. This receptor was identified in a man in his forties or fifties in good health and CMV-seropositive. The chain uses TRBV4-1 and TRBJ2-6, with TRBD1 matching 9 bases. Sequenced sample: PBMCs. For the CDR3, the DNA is TGCGCCAGCAGCCAAGGAACAGGGGGCGGTGGGGCCAACGTCCTGACTTTC. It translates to CASSQGTGGGGANVLTF.